Below, one T cell receptor beta chain is given with its context. The data were taken from a study of T cell changes during pregnancy in multiple sclerosis. Only in-frame clones appear in the TCRdb table, and some are missing; sequencing was by immunoSEQ multiplex PCR. The sample yields about 60,000 clones, 93% seen once. V gave up 6 bases and J gave up 2 bases, with 11 bases separating them. Germline CDR1 MNHEY, CDR2 SVGAGI. The CDR3 extends over 14 amino acids. The TCR was taken from a female donor with multiple sclerosis, enrolled in a pregnancy study. This sequence joins TRBV6-5 and TRBJ1-3; D possibly corresponds to TRBD1 (5 bases). The sequencing used peripheral blood, collected after pregnancy. CDR3 residues: CASRPGGPGNTIYF. CDR3 in DNA: TGTGCCAGCAGGCCCGGGGGTCCTGGAAACACCATATATTTT.